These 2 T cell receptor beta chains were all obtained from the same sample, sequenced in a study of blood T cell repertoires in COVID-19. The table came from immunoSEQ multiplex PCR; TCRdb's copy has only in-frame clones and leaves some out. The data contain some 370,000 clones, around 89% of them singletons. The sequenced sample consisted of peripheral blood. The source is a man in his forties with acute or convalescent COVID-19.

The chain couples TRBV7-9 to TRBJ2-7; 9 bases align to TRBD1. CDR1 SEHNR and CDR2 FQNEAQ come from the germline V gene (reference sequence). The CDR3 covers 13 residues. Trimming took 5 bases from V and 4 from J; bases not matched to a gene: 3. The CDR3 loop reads CASSVTGGYEQYF. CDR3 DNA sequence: TGTGCCAGCAGCGTGACAGGGGGATACGAGCAGTACTTC.

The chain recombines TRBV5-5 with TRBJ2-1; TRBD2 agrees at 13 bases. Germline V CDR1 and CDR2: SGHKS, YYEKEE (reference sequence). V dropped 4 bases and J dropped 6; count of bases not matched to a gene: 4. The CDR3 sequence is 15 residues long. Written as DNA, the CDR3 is TGTGCCAGCAGCGGGGGGACTAGCGGGATCAATGAGCAGTTCTTC. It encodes CASSGGTSGINEQFF.